This T cell receptor beta chain was obtained from a study of T cell changes during pregnancy in multiple sclerosis. Sequencing used immunoSEQ multiplex PCR; TCRdb keeps in-frame clones, though not all of them. The sample records 30,000 to 45,000 clones, approximately 85% being singletons. CDR3 length equals 13 residues. The germline gives CDR1 SQVTM, CDR2 ANQGSEA. Trimming stripped 6 bases from V and 0 bases from J, with 12 bases between. The chain couples TRBV29-1 to TRBJ2-7; D ambiguous. The receptor was isolated from a female donor with multiple sclerosis, enrolled in a pregnancy study. The specimen comprised CD4+ T cells from peripheral blood mononuclear cells, sampled before pregnancy. In DNA, the CDR3 is TGCAGCGTCGCCGTCACGAGCTCCTACGAGCAGTACTTC. Protein: CSVAVTSSYEQYF.